The 32 T cell receptor beta chains below were found in one sample sequenced in a study of read filtering for tumor transcriptome and immune sequencing. Molecular barcoded adaptors covering alpha/delta and beta/gamma chains were used on about 390 ng RNA. In TCRdb, the reads were re-called with MiXCR into one record per CDR3 protein. This sample yields roughly 90,000 distinct CDR3 sequences, of which 9% to 15% are seen a single time; about 16% belongs to the top ten. The sample was a population of CD138-negative cells sorted from bone marrow. The origin of the receptors is a donor at least 40 years old with multiple myeloma.

This clonotype has at least ten counts. The chain has TRBV6-6 and TRBJ2-7, with a tentative D call TRBD1 (5 bases). V was clipped by 4 bases and J by 3 bases, with 19 bases between them. Germline CDR1 is MNHNY and CDR2 is SVGAGI (reference sequence). The CDR3 consists of 16 residues. The CDR3: CASSSTGDRDFYEQYF. The CDR3 nucleotides read TGTGCCAGCAGTTCTACCGGCGACAGAGACTTCTACGAGCAGTACTTC.

This clonotype was counted at least ten times. The chain employs TRBV7-8 and TRBJ1-5; D gene unclear. Trimming removed 5 bases at V and 0 bases at J, with 8 bases between. CDR3 length: 14 residues. Per germline, CDR1 SGHVS and CDR2 FQNEAQ. The CDR3 loop is CASSDSYSNQPQHF. The CDR3 region has the DNA TGTGCCAGCAGCGACTCATATAGCAATCAGCCCCAGCATTTT.

This clonotype was detected ten times or more. The rearrangement links TRBV28 to TRBJ1-5, with a tentative D call TRBD1 (6 bases). Trimming stripped 6 bases from V and 2 bases from J, with 20 bases between. This CDR3 has 17 residues. Germline loops: CDR1 MDHEN, CDR2 SYDVKM. Written as DNA, the CDR3 is TGTGCCAGCAGGGCCGGGACAACTACTCGGGGCAATCAGCCCCAGCATTTT. It encodes CASRAGTTTRGNQPQHF.

This clonotype was picked up many times. The chain's CDR3 is CASSSGLAWEQYF. DNA of the CDR3: TGTGCCAGCAGCTCGGGACTAGCGTGGGAGCAGTACTTC. The chain is built from TRBV11-2 and TRBJ2-7, with 10 bases matching TRBD2. CDR1 and CDR2 from the germline V gene are SGHAT and FQNNGV. This CDR3 spans 13 amino acids. J was trimmed by 7 bases and V by 4 bases; bases with no gene match: 4.

This clonotype was observed many times. The chain recombines TRBV2 with TRBJ2-1; D is possibly TRBD1 (9 bases). The CDR3 runs to 14 residues. Trimming shortened V by 6 bases and J by 7 bases, and 16 bases separated the two germline ends. Germline V gene lookup returns CDR1 SNHLY and CDR2 FYNNEI. In DNA form, the CDR3 reads TGTGCCAGCAGAGGACAGGGGACTAGGAATGAGCAGTTCTTC. This encodes CASRGQGTRNEQFF. The variable domain in full, with the rest retrieved from reference TRBV2 and TRBJ2-1, is EPEVTQTPSHQVTQMGQEVILRCVPISNHLYFYWYRQILGQKVEFLVSFYNNEISEKSEIFDDQFSVERPDGSNFTLKIRSTKLEDSAMYFCASRGQGTRNEQFFGPGTRLTVL.

This clonotype was counted many times. The chain recombines TRBV20-1 with TRBJ2-1, with D perhaps matching TRBD2 (5 bases). Trimming cost V 0 bases and J 6 bases, with 15 bases left between them. Germline V gives CDR1 DFQATT, CDR2 SNEGSKA (reference sequence). The CDR3 contains 15 residues. The CDR3 coding sequence is TGCAGTGCTAGAGACTCCTTTAGTAGCGCCAATGAGCAGTTCTTC. It is translated as CSARDSFSSANEQFF.

In this sample, this clonotype turned up many times. This CDR3 reads CSAREARVGNTEAFF. The CDR3 coding sequence is TGCAGTGCTAGGGAGGCCAGAGTCGGGAACACTGAAGCTTTCTTT. V and J are TRBV20-1 and TRBJ1-1; D is unclear. Between the trimmed V and J ends, which lost 3 bases and 1 base, there was a span of 15 bases. Germline V lookup: CDR1 DFQATT, CDR2 SNEGSKA (reference sequence). The CDR3 has 15 amino acids.

This clonotype was seen ten or more times. This chain links TRBV11-3 with TRBJ2-1; 8 bases agree with TRBD2. The germline V gene encodes CDR1 SGHNT and CDR2 YENEEA. The CDR3 totals 16 residues. Trimming took 0 bases from V and 7 from J; bases not matched to a gene: 8. The CDR3 is CASSLDPGSGSNEQFF. CDR3 sequence (DNA): TGTGCCAGCAGCTTAGACCCGGGGAGCGGGAGTAATGAGCAGTTCTTC. The variable domain in full, with the rest retrieved from reference TRBV11-3 and TRBJ2-1, is EAGVVQSPRYKIIEKKQPVAFWCNPISGHNTLYWYLQNLGQGPELLIRYENEEAVDDSQLPKDRFSAERLKGVDSTLKIQPAELGDSAVYLCASSLDPGSGSNEQFFGPGTRLTVL.

Points on this clonotype: In this CDR3 the conserved last residue, phenylalanine or tryptophan, is missing, so a read error is likely. The chain has TRBV19 and TRBJ2-1; D remains unclear. From germline, CDR1 is LNHDA and CDR2 SQIVND (reference sequence). The CDR3 is 13 amino acids. V lost 5 bases and J 0 bases, leaving 5 bases between the germline ends. The CDR3 protein is CASSPDSYNEQFS. CDR3 bases: TGTGCCAGTAGTCCCGACTCCTACAATGAGCAGTTCTCC.

This clonotype was observed once. The chain recombines TRBV2 with TRBJ2-3; D is perhaps TRBD1 or TRBD2 (5 bases each). The CDR3 has 14 amino acids. Germline V lookup: CDR1 SNHLY, CDR2 FYNNEI. Trimming stripped 5 bases from V and 4 bases from J, with 13 bases between. CDR3 in DNA: TGTGCCAGCAGTAGACAGACGGAGGCAGATACGCAGTATTTT. Protein product: CASSRQTEADTQYF. Variable domain in full (rest from reference TRBV2 and TRBJ2-3): EPEVTQTPSHQVTQMGQEVILRCVPISNHLYFYWYRQILGQKVEFLVSFYNNEISEKSEIFDDQFSVERPDGSNFTLKIRSTKLEDSAMYFCASSRQTEADTQYFGPGTRLTVL.

DNA of the CDR3: TGTGCTGGCAGCCCGGGACTGGGGTATGAGCAGTTCTTC. This translates into CAGSPGLGYEQFF. The chain links TRBV7-7 to TRBJ2-1; D perhaps matches TRBD2 (6 bases). The CDR3 is made up of 13 amino acids. The germline CDR1 and CDR2 sequences are SSHAT and FNYEAQ (reference sequence).

In its sample, this clonotype was seen many times. V usage is TRBV6-2 or TRBV6-3 and J usage is TRBJ2-2, with 9 bases that match TRBD1. The junction had 9 bases not matched to a gene; V was cut back by 8 bases and J by 2 bases. CDR3 length: 16 amino acids. Germline V lookup: CDR1 MNHEY, CDR2 SVGEGT. CDR3 amino acids: CASRPLDRGNTGELFF. CDR3 coding DNA: TGTGCCAGCCGTCCACTGGACAGGGGAAACACCGGGGAGCTGTTTTTT.

This clonotype was counted many times. The rearrangement joins TRBV20-1 to TRBJ2-1; 10 bases are a match to TRBD2. The ends lost 0 bases at V and 9 bases at J; junction bases unmatched: 8. This CDR3 is built from 15 residues. Germline V gives CDR1 DFQATT, CDR2 SNEGSKA (reference sequence). The CDR3 sequence: CSARDSLAGSSEQFF. In DNA, the CDR3 is TGCAGTGCTAGAGATTCACTAGCGGGATCAAGTGAGCAGTTCTTC.

This clonotype was counted ten times or more. J is TRBJ2-1 and V is TRBV3-1, with D possibly being TRBD2 (5 bases). The CDR3 extends over 15 amino acids. Trimming pared 7 bases from V and 0 bases from J, leaving 13 bases between. Germline-derived CDR1 and CDR2 are LGHDT and YNNKEL (reference sequence). CDR3: CASNERYSSYNEQFF. The CDR3 DNA sequence: TGTGCCAGCAACGAGCGGTATTCCTCCTACAATGAGCAGTTCTTC.

V and J are TRBV28 and TRBJ1-3, with D maybe TRBD1 (6 bases). Trimming pared 3 bases from V and 3 bases from J, leaving 15 bases between. Germline CDR1 MDHEN, CDR2 SYDVKM. There are 16 residues in the CDR3. CDR3: CASSFAGEASGNTIYF. In nucleotides, the CDR3 is TGTGCCAGCAGTTTCGCAGGGGAGGCGAGTGGAAACACCATATATTTT. Full variable domain (rest looked up from reference TRBV28 and TRBJ1-3): DVKVTQSSRYLVKRTGEKVFLECVQDMDHENMFWYRQDPGLGLRLIYFSYDVKMKEKGDIPEGYSVSREKKERFSLILESASTNQTSMYLCASSFAGEASGNTIYFGEGSWLTVV.

This clonotype was detected ten times or more. J is TRBJ1-5 and V is TRBV28; no reliable D call. From germline, CDR1 is MDHEN and CDR2 SYDVKM. The CDR3 totals 16 residues. V was trimmed by 6 bases and J by 7 bases, leaving 22 bases between them. CDR3 nucleotide sequence: TGTGCCAGCAGCTCCCTTAAAGGGTTAATAGAACAGCCCCAGCATTTT. Residues: CASSSLKGLIEQPQHF.

This clonotype was counted ten times or more. The CDR3 DNA follows: TGTGCCAGCAGTTTTACCCAGTTATCCTACGAGCAGTACTTC. Amino acids: CASSFTQLSYEQYF. This sequence joins TRBV28 and TRBJ2-7, with D hard to call. CDR1 is MDHEN and CDR2 is SYDVKM in the germline V gene. Trimming stripped 3 bases from V and 1 base from J, with 10 bases between. The CDR3 totals 14 residues.

This clonotype occurred many times. V gene TRBV6-6 combines with J gene TRBJ2-5; D uncertain. The CDR3 is made up of 17 amino acids. Germline V gives CDR1 MNHNY, CDR2 SVGAGI (reference sequence). Trimming pared 0 bases from V and 5 bases from J, leaving 19 bases between. As DNA, the CDR3 is TGTGCCAGCAGTTACTCGATAGGTATCAAATCAGCCGAGACCCAGTACTTC. Its protein is CASSYSIGIKSAETQYF.

J is TRBJ2-4 and V is TRBV29-1; no reliable D call. This CDR3 spans 14 amino acids. V shed 3 bases and J shed 2 bases, with 11 bases lying between them. Per germline, CDR1 SQVTM and CDR2 ANQGSEA. In DNA form, the CDR3 reads TGCAGCGTTGAGCAGGCTCTACCCAAAAACATTCAGTACTTC. Translated, it gives CSVEQALPKNIQYF.

This clonotype was seen many times. V gene TRBV19 combines with J gene TRBJ2-2; TRBD2 matches at 12 bases. In germline, CDR1 is LNHDA, CDR2 SQIVND (reference sequence). The CDR3 consists of 18 residues. Trimming removed 4 bases from V and 4 bases from J; junction bases left unmatched: 10. The CDR3 loop is CASSTGTSGSVGTGELFF. CDR3 nucleotide sequence: TGTGCCAGTAGTACCGGGACTAGCGGGTCGGTGGGCACCGGGGAGCTGTTTTTT.

This clonotype was seen many times. The rearrangement joins TRBV2 to TRBJ2-3, with D perhaps TRBD1 (7 bases). V lost 6 bases and J 5 bases, leaving 9 bases between the germline ends. The CDR3 spans 12 residues. Germline lookup yields CDR1 SNHLY and CDR2 FYNNEI. CDR3 amino acids: CASRQGGDTQYF. The CDR3 DNA reads as TGTGCCAGCAGGCAGGGGGGAGATACGCAGTATTTT. The variable domain in full, with the rest retrieved from reference TRBV2 and TRBJ2-3, is EPEVTQTPSHQVTQMGQEVILRCVPISNHLYFYWYRQILGQKVEFLVSFYNNEISEKSEIFDDQFSVERPDGSNFTLKIRSTKLEDSAMYFCASRQGGDTQYFGPGTRLTVL.

Remarks on this clonotype: Germline and junction disagree at one end, which may indicate a read error. J is TRBJ2-1 and V is TRBV29-1, with D tentatively TRBD2 (6 bases). The length of the CDR3 is 16 residues. Germline V CDR1 and CDR2: SQVTM, ANQGSEA. This CDR3 reads CSVEEGKEGSSNEQFF. For the CDR3, the DNA is TGCAGCGTTGAGGAAGGGAAGGAGGGCTCCTCCAATGAGCAGTTCTTC.

This clonotype was seen more than once but under ten times. The chain has TRBV5-5 and TRBJ2-7, with 7 bases that match TRBD1. The V and J ends lost 4 bases and 1 base, in that order; junction bases with no gene match: 8. From germline, CDR1 is SGHKS and CDR2 YYEKEE (reference sequence). The CDR3 runs 15 residues. The CDR3 DNA reads TGTGCCAGCAGCGAAGGGACAGCCAATTCCTACGAGCAGTACTTC. It codes for CASSEGTANSYEQYF.

This clonotype was counted ten times or more. CDR3 residues: CASSPGSLYGYTF. CDR3 nucleotide sequence: TGTGCCAGCAGTCCCGGGTCTTTATATGGCTACACCTTC. The genes are TRBV2 and TRBJ1-2; the D is unclear. V was cut by 5 bases and J by 5 bases, with 12 bases left in between. Germline V CDR1 and CDR2: SNHLY, FYNNEI. The CDR3 has 13 residues.

As for this clonotype: This may come from a read error, since a much larger clone is one base off. V usage is TRBV12-3 or TRBV12-4 and J usage is TRBJ1-1; possible D gene TRBD1, 6 bases. The CDR3 is 15 amino acids. V was shortened by 6 bases and J by 6 bases, with 20 bases between the two germline ends. CDR3 loop: CASRGALGFGAEAFF. As DNA, the CDR3 is TGTGCCAGCAGGGGGGCATTGGGTTTTGGCGCTGAAGCTTTCTTT.

This clonotype was counted many times. The rearrangement links TRBV7-2 to TRBJ2-1; D is unresolved. This CDR3 region has 17 residues. CDR1 and CDR2 (germline): SGHTA, FQGNSA. Between the trimmed V and J ends, which lost 2 bases and 2 bases, there was a span of 16 bases. The CDR3 nucleotides are TGTGCCAGCAGCTTAAGTCGAAATGCCCGAACCTACAATGAGCAGTTCTTC. Amino acid sequence: CASSLSRNARTYNEQFF.

This clonotype was seen ten or more times. The chain links TRBV18 to TRBJ2-2, with no clear D. V was cut by 2 bases and J by 1 base, with 8 bases left in between. The CDR3 is made up of 15 amino acids. Germline V gene data show CDR1 as KGHSH and CDR2 as LQKENI. In DNA, the CDR3 is TGTGCCAGCTCACCAAAGGAACTGAACACCGGGGAGCTGTTTTTT. This codes for CASSPKELNTGELFF.

This clonotype was counted many times. The chain combines TRBV27 with TRBJ2-7; 10 bases align to TRBD2. The CDR3 spans 13 residues. Germline loops: CDR1 MNHEY, CDR2 SMNVEV (reference sequence). With 5 bases clipped from V and 8 bases from J, the junction kept 6 bases outside the gene matches. CDR3 in amino acids: CASSKQREGKQYF. The CDR3 nucleotides are TGTGCCAGCAGTAAACAGCGGGAGGGAAAGCAGTACTTC.

This clonotype showed up many times. The genes are TRBV6-2 or TRBV6-3 and TRBJ2-2; unclear D gene. Germline V gene data show CDR1 as MNHEY and CDR2 as SVGEGT. CDR3 length: 14 amino acids. Deletions cut 4 bases from V and 5 bases from J, with 11 bases between. This CDR3 is CASSSNFPTGELFF. CDR3 in DNA: TGTGCCAGCAGTTCGAACTTTCCGACCGGGGAGCTGTTTTTT.

This clonotype was seen ten or more times. This chain links TRBV10-3 with TRBJ1-1; TRBD1 might be the D (6 bases). Germline V CDR1 and CDR2: ENHRY, SYGVKD. Trimming removed 6 bases from V and 0 bases from J, with 8 bases in between. The CDR3 is 13 amino acids. The CDR3, as DNA: TGTGCCATCAGGGACAGTTTGAACACTGAAGCTTTCTTT. Encoded protein: CAIRDSLNTEAFF.

This clonotype was detected ten times or more. The chain recombines TRBV27 with TRBJ2-1; D unclear. With 3 bases removed from V and 7 bases from J, the gap between germline ends came to 13 bases. The CDR3 is 14 amino acids. In germline, CDR1 is MNHEY, CDR2 SMNVEV (reference sequence). The CDR3 bases are TGTGCCAGCAGTTTTATTGAGGCGTCAAATGAGCAGTTCTTC. This sequence encodes CASSFIEASNEQFF.

This clonotype was observed many times. This rearrangement joins TRBV19 to TRBJ2-1; 11 bases fit TRBD2. The V segment lost 5 bases and the J segment 8 bases; nucleotides outside the gene matches: 11. This CDR3 has 16 residues. Germline V CDR1 and CDR2: LNHDA, SQIVND (reference sequence). CDR3 in amino acids: CASSPLTSGKEDEQFF. The CDR3 DNA reads TGTGCCAGTAGTCCCCTGACTAGCGGGAAGGAGGATGAGCAGTTCTTC. Full variable domain (remainder filled in from reference TRBV19 and TRBJ2-1): DGGITQSPKYLFRKEGQNVTLSCEQNLNHDAMYWYRQDPGQGLRLIYYSQIVNDFQKGDIAEGYSVSREKKESFPLTVTSAQKNPTAFYLCASSPLTSGKEDEQFFGPGTRLTVL.